These 28 T cell receptor beta chains came from one sample sequenced in a study of cytomegalovirus exposure and HLA in healthy donors (dated by TCRdb to the late 2010s). Preparation of the library involved the immunoSEQ multiplex PCR assay. For the multiplex PCR, a mixture combining 60 forward primers for TCR Vbeta segments and 13 reverse primers for TCR Jbeta segments was used. Here the immuneACCESS table is served through TCRdb, limited to in-frame sequences with V and J called. Missing clones are a known gap in these copies; in checked studies unresolved V genes cover under half, and the rest lacks a known reason. The sample table holds roughly 140,000 clones, of which roughly three quarters were seen once. The top ten clonotypes cover 4% to 6% of the sample. The sample was PBMCs. Receptors originate from a woman aged 45-59 years in good health and CMV-seronegative.

V usage is TRBV19 and J usage is TRBJ1-1, with TRBD1 matching over 8 bases. V shed 5 bases and J 5 bases; nucleotides not matched to a gene: 4. Germline V lookup: CDR1 LNHDA, CDR2 SQIVND (reference sequence). The CDR3 runs 13 residues. The CDR3 coding sequence is TGTGCCAGTAGTGAACAGGGGGGTACTGAAGCTTTCTTT. Its protein is CASSEQGGTEAFF. The full variable domain, in which reference TRBV19 and TRBJ1-1 provide the parts outside the CDR3, is DGGITQSPKYLFRKEGQNVTLSCEQNLNHDAMYWYRQDPGQGLRLIYYSQIVNDFQKGDIAEGYSVSREKKESFPLTVTSAQKNPTAFYLCASSEQGGTEAFFGQGTRLTVV.

Notes on this clone: The junction shows a germline mismatch at one end, possibly a read error. The CDR3 loop reads CASREGQANRNTIYF. The CDR3 DNA reads TGTGCCAGCAGGGAAGGACAGGCTAACAGAAACACCATATATTTT. The chain recombines TRBV6-1 with TRBJ1-3; 7 bases fit TRBD1. This CDR3 has 15 residues. Germline loops: CDR1 MNHNS, CDR2 SASEGT.

V is TRBV5-1 and J is TRBJ2-7; weak D call: TRBD1 (5 bases). Looked up from germline, CDR1 is SGHRS and CDR2 is YFSETQ. The V gene lost 0 bases and the J gene lost 0 bases, with 7 bases spanning the gap. This CDR3 has 14 residues. Here the CDR3 reads CASSLGQSSYEQYF. The CDR3 DNA is TGCGCCAGCAGCTTGGGACAGAGCTCCTACGAGCAGTACTTC.

This chain connects TRBV6-6 to TRBJ2-7; 8 positions match TRBD1. The CDR3 length is 16 residues. CDR1 and CDR2 (germline): MNHNY, SVGAGI (reference sequence). Unmatched junction bases numbered 6, after V lost 2 bases and J lost 0 bases. In DNA, the CDR3 is TGTGCCAGCAGTTACAGGACAGGGACCCTCTCCTACGAGCAGTACTTC. Protein: CASSYRTGTLSYEQYF.

This rearrangement joins TRBV6-5 to TRBJ2-1; D may be TRBD1 (6 bases). The CDR3 length is 14 residues. Germline-derived CDR1 and CDR2 are MNHEY and SVGAGI. The germline V and J ends were trimmed by 2 bases and 10 bases, with 15 bases remaining between them. The CDR3 loop is CASSYADRMGEQFF. The CDR3 DNA reads TGTGCCAGCAGTTACGCCGACAGGATGGGAGAGCAGTTCTTC.

This clone was recorded once. DNA for the CDR3: TGTGCCAGCAGGTCGGACACACAAGAGACCCAGTACTTC. Translating gives CASRSDTQETQYF. This chain connects TRBV2 to TRBJ2-5, with a weak D call TRBD1 (5 bases). The V gene lost 6 bases and the J gene lost 2 bases, with 10 bases spanning the gap. The CDR3 sequence is 13 residues long. From germline, CDR1 is SNHLY and CDR2 FYNNEI.

The rearrangement uses TRBV6-5 and TRBJ1-6, with D perhaps TRBD1 (5 bases). V lost 1 base to trimming and J lost 10 bases, with 14 bases between them. CDR1 is MNHEY, CDR2 SVGAGI, per germline. CDR3 length: 15 amino acids. CDR3 sequence: CASSYLAAGRSPLHF. The CDR3 nucleotides are TGTGCCAGCAGTTACTTGGCGGCAGGGCGGTCACCCCTCCACTTT.

This CDR3 is CASSLSGGASEQFF. CDR3 nucleotides: TGTGCCAGCAGCTTGAGCGGGGGGGCGAGCGAGCAGTTCTTC. The chain carries TRBV7-3 and TRBJ2-1; 10 bases agree with TRBD2. V shed 3 bases and J 10 bases; nucleotides not matched to a gene: 6. Germline CDR1 and CDR2: SGHTA and FQGTGA. This CDR3 spans 14 amino acids.

The chain has TRBV4-1 and TRBJ1-2, with a weak D call TRBD1 (6 bases). Germline values: CDR1 MGHRA, CDR2 YSYEKL. Trimming stripped 5 bases from V and 8 bases from J, with 21 bases between. This CDR3 spans 15 amino acids. The CDR3 is CASSSTGAGATGYTF. CDR3 nucleotide sequence: TGCGCCAGCAGCTCTACTGGGGCAGGGGCGACCGGCTACACCTTC.

The genes are TRBV11-3 and TRBJ1-1; 7 bases are a match to TRBD1. In germline, CDR1 is SGHNT, CDR2 YENEEA. The V and J ends lost 2 bases and 5 bases, in that order; junction bases with no gene match: 2. This CDR3 contains 13 residues. CDR3 nucleotide sequence: TGTGCCAGCAGCTTATCGGACAGGACTGAAGCTTTCTTT. Translated: CASSLSDRTEAFF.

This chain connects TRBV12-5 to TRBJ1-5; weak D call: TRBD1 (6 bases). CDR1 and CDR2 from the germline V gene are LGHNT and FRNRAP. The CDR3 runs to 15 residues. V was trimmed by 6 bases and J by 5 bases, leaving 17 bases between them. The CDR3 sequence: CASGRDNIPDQPQHF. CDR3 nucleotides: TGTGCTAGTGGCCGGGACAATATACCAGATCAGCCCCAGCATTTT.

The chain combines TRBV9 with TRBJ2-3; 11 nucleotides line up with TRBD2. After removal of 0 bases from V and 6 bases from J, the junction contained 9 bases not matched to a gene. The V gene's germline CDR1 is SGDLS and CDR2 YYNGEE. This CDR3 has 17 amino acids. DNA for the CDR3: TGTGCCAGCAGCGTAGGGTCGGCTAGCGGGGGGCCGGATACGCAGTATTTT. The encoded protein is CASSVGSASGGPDTQYF.

The chain combines TRBV6-1 with TRBJ1-2; 9 positions match TRBD1. This CDR3 comprises 14 residues. Germline V lookup: CDR1 MNHNS, CDR2 SASEGT. Trimming at V came to 2 bases and at J to 8 bases, leaving 6 bases not matched to a gene. As DNA, the CDR3 is TGTGCCAGCAGTGAAAAAGGGACAGGGCACGGCTACACCTTC. Protein: CASSEKGTGHGYTF.

The chain is built from TRBV2 and TRBJ2-7; 9 nucleotides agree with TRBD2. Germline values: CDR1 SNHLY, CDR2 FYNNEI. The CDR3 runs to 15 residues. After removal of 2 bases from V and 3 bases from J, the junction contained 5 bases not matched to a gene. The CDR3: CASSEWSGGIYEQYF. The DNA of the CDR3 is TGTGCCAGCAGTGAATGGAGCGGGGGGATCTACGAGCAGTACTTC.

The chain uses TRBV7-6 and TRBJ2-5, with 7 bases aligning to TRBD1. The J segment lost 2 bases and the V segment lost 5 bases, leaving 8 bases of the junction unmatched. Germline V gives CDR1 SGHVS, CDR2 FNYEAQ. This CDR3 comprises 15 residues. The chain's CDR3 is CASSAPGQRQETQYF. CDR3 bases: TGTGCCAGCAGCGCACCGGGACAGAGACAAGAGACCCAGTACTTC.

The chain recombines TRBV6-5 with TRBJ2-1; D is possibly TRBD1 (6 bases). V was shortened by 4 bases and J by 3 bases, with 10 bases between the two germline ends. CDR1 and CDR2 from the germline V gene are MNHEY and SVGAGI. The CDR3 is made up of 14 amino acids. Here the CDR3 DNA reads TGTGCCAGCAGTTTTCAGGGGAGCTACAATGAGCAGTTCTTC. Translation gives CASSFQGSYNEQFF.

The rearrangement uses TRBV6-5 and TRBJ2-7; 7 bases match TRBD1. Germline CDR1 is MNHEY and CDR2 is SVGAGI. Trimming at V came to 2 bases and at J to 6 bases, leaving 10 bases not matched to a gene. The CDR3 length is 15 residues. CDR3 coding DNA: TGTGCCAGCAGTTACGGACAAATGACAGGGTTCGAGCAGTACTTC. As protein: CASSYGQMTGFEQYF.

The rearrangement uses TRBV20-1 and TRBJ2-5, with 7 bases aligning to TRBD1. Germline V gene lookup returns CDR1 DFQATT and CDR2 SNEGSKA (reference sequence). The CDR3 is 11 residues long. The CDR3 loop reads CSRDRQETQYF. CDR3 nucleotide sequence: TGCTCCAGGGACAGACAAGAGACCCAGTACTTC.

The chain combines TRBV29-1 with TRBJ2-5, with 9 bases lining up with TRBD1. Germline loops: CDR1 SQVTM, CDR2 ANQGSEA. This CDR3 spans 11 amino acids. The V gene end was trimmed by 3 bases and the J gene end by 11 bases; junction bases not matched to a gene: 4. The CDR3 protein is CSVDGGQGQYF. The CDR3 coding sequence is TGCAGCGTTGATGGGGGACAGGGACAGTACTTC.

This chain links TRBV7-8 with TRBJ2-2, with 9 bases identical to TRBD1. This CDR3 comprises 16 residues. Trimming removed 3 bases from V and 5 bases from J; junction bases left unmatched: 7. CDR1 and CDR2 from the germline V gene are SGHVS and FQNEAQ. CDR3 region: CASSFSRTGATGELFF. CDR3 in DNA: TGTGCCAGCAGCTTTTCCCGGACAGGGGCAACCGGGGAGCTGTTTTTT.

J is TRBJ1-5 and V is TRBV4-2; 8 nucleotides align to TRBD1. Germline lookup yields CDR1 LGHNA and CDR2 YNFKEQ. CDR3 length: 17 amino acids. The ends lost 3 bases at V and 2 bases at J; junction bases unmatched: 9. CDR3 bases: TGTGCCAGCAGCCAGAGGACAGGGACATCGGGCAATCAGCCCCAGCATTTT. Translating it yields CASSQRTGTSGNQPQHF.

The genes are TRBV4-1 and TRBJ2-1; D possibly corresponds to TRBD2 (6 bases). The germline V gene has CDR1 MGHRA and CDR2 YSYEKL. Trimming took off 3 bases at V and 5 bases at J, with 14 bases between the two ends. The CDR3 consists of 15 residues. CDR3 nucleotide sequence: TGCGCCAGCAGCCAGAGTTACGGGAGCGACAATGAGCAGTTCTTC. Translation gives CASSQSYGSDNEQFF.

The chain employs TRBV29-1 and TRBJ2-5, with TRBD2 identical over 12 bases. Near its end, the DNA agrees better with TRBJ2-7, so the J call may be wrong. Germline V gives CDR1 SQVTM, CDR2 ANQGSEA. CDR3 length: 14 residues. In DNA form, the CDR3 reads TGCAGCGTTCAGTCGACTAGCGGGGGCTACGAGCAGTACTTC. Its translation is CSVQSTSGGYEQYF.

This clone was picked up a small number of times. Within the sample, other DNA sequences also encode this same CDR3. V is TRBV6-5 and J is TRBJ1-5; D perhaps matches TRBD1 (6 bases). There are 12 residues in the CDR3. Trimming took 6 bases from V and 6 from J, leaving 9 bases between them. Germline CDR1 MNHEY, CDR2 SVGAGI. DNA for the CDR3: TGTGCCAGCAGCCTCAGGGGTCAGCCCCAGCATTTT. It codes for CASSLRGQPQHF.

The chain employs TRBV19 and TRBJ1-1; 7 bases map to TRBD1. Trimming at V came to 5 bases and at J to 4 bases, leaving 4 bases not matched to a gene. Per the germline V gene, CDR1 is LNHDA and CDR2 is SQIVND (reference sequence). This CDR3 has 13 residues. The CDR3 here is CASSRQGGTEAFF. The DNA of the CDR3 is TGTGCCAGTAGTCGACAGGGAGGCACTGAAGCTTTCTTT.

The chain links TRBV4-3 to TRBJ1-2; the match to TRBD1 covers 8 bases. The CDR3 is 15 residues long. Trimming removed 4 bases from V and 4 bases from J; junction bases left unmatched: 8. Germline V lookup: CDR1 LGHNA, CDR2 YSLEER. CDR3 residues: CASSPQGALTYGYTF. Written as DNA, the CDR3 is TGCGCCAGCAGCCCGCAGGGGGCCCTCACCTATGGCTACACCTTC.

The chain combines TRBV5-1 with TRBJ2-1; TRBD2 aligns across 8 bases. The germline gives CDR1 SGHRS, CDR2 YFSETQ. After removal of 4 bases from V and 8 bases from J, the junction contained 11 bases not matched to a gene. CDR3 length equals 15 residues. CDR3 sequence (DNA): TGCGCCAGCAGCGGGGGGGGACTAGGAAACCATGAGCAGTTCTTC. Its translation is CASSGGGLGNHEQFF.

The chain links TRBV7-2 to TRBJ2-7; D ambiguous. The germline gives CDR1 SGHTA, CDR2 FQGNSA. V shed 3 bases and J shed 10 bases, with 13 bases lying between them. The CDR3 contains 12 residues. The CDR3 reads CASSFMGREQYF. The CDR3 DNA reads TGTGCCAGCAGCTTCATGGGCCGCGAACAGTACTTC.